Each of the 19 T cell receptor beta chains below was sequenced from the same sample in a study of identical twins. Each CDR3 protein is one row after TCRdb ran MiXCR on the 5' RACE reads. Counted here are around 450,000 distinct CDR3 sequences, 12% to 15% occurring once; the ten biggest clones make up around 0.57%. A further study also used this sample, focusing on yellow fever vaccine responses in identical twins.

Sequencing used CD4+ T cells sorted from blood. The receptors shown here come from a woman under 30 in good health.

This rearrangement joins TRBV3-1 to TRBJ2-4, with D possibly TRBD2 on 6 matching bases. This CDR3 has 14 residues. Germline CDR1 LGHDT, CDR2 YNNKEL (reference sequence). Trimming stripped 2 bases from V and 7 bases from J, with 12 bases between. CDR3 sequence: CASSQRVSGNIQYF. The CDR3 coding sequence is TGTGCCAGCAGCCAACGAGTGAGCGGGAACATTCAGTACTTC.

This clonotype was seen more than once but under ten times. This rearrangement joins TRBV6-2 or TRBV6-3 to TRBJ1-6; 8 bases match TRBD1. CDR1 and CDR2 (germline): MNHEY, SVGEGT. V lost 2 bases, J lost 10 bases, and 4 bases stayed unmatched. CDR3 length: 14 amino acids. CDR3 residues: CASSYAGGRSPLHF. CDR3 coding DNA: TGTGCCAGCAGTTACGCAGGGGGCCGGTCACCCCTCCACTTT.

This clonotype was recorded a few times. The V call is TRBV6-2 or TRBV6-3, the J call TRBJ2-7; D might be TRBD2 (6 bases). The V end lost 2 bases, the J end lost 3 bases, and 8 bases lay between the germline ends. CDR1 is MNHEY and CDR2 is SVGEGT in the germline V gene. There are 13 residues in the CDR3. CDR3 amino acids: CASSYGDFYEQYF. CDR3 nucleotides: TGTGCCAGCAGTTACGGGGACTTCTACGAGCAGTACTTC.

The chain links TRBV7-2 to TRBJ2-7; 10 nucleotides match TRBD2. The V gene end was trimmed by 3 bases and the J gene end by 7 bases; junction bases not matched to a gene: 9. From germline, CDR1 is SGHTA and CDR2 FQGNSA. CDR3 length equals 15 residues. CDR3 in DNA: TGTGCCAGCAGCTTCGGGCTAGCGGGAGTAAGTGAGCAGTACTTC. Amino acids: CASSFGLAGVSEQYF.

The rearrangement joins TRBV4-1 to TRBJ2-5, with D tentatively TRBD2 (5 bases). There are 18 residues in the CDR3. Germline V gene data show CDR1 as MGHRA and CDR2 as YSYEKL. The V end was cut by 0 bases, the J end by 2 bases, with 19 bases between. The CDR3 loop reads CASSQDDRRGSPQETQYF. The DNA of the CDR3 is TGCGCCAGCAGCCAAGATGACCGGCGCGGGTCACCGCAAGAGACCCAGTACTTC.

This clonotype was recorded many times. The genes are TRBV11-2 and TRBJ2-1; D call uncertain. Germline V gene data show CDR1 as SGHAT and CDR2 as FQNNGV. V was trimmed by 2 bases and J by 8 bases, leaving 10 bases between them. The CDR3 contains 13 residues. The CDR3 sequence is CASSLSRLHEQFF. Here the CDR3 DNA reads TGTGCCAGCAGCTTAAGCCGCCTCCATGAGCAGTTCTTC.

This clonotype showed up many times. This rearrangement joins TRBV29-1 to TRBJ2-1; D may correspond to TRBD1 or TRBD2 (5 bases each). With 4 bases removed from V and 2 bases from J, the gap between germline ends came to 9 bases. This CDR3 region has 13 residues. Germline V gene sequence: CDR1 SQVTM, CDR2 ANQGSEA. The CDR3: CSVGGRTYNEQFF. CDR3 sequence (DNA): TGCAGCGTTGGGGGACGAACCTACAATGAGCAGTTCTTC.

The chain recombines TRBV15 with TRBJ2-3; D remains unclear. Trimming removed 0 bases from V and 1 base from J, with 11 bases in between. Germline values: CDR1 LNHNV, CDR2 YYDKDF (reference sequence). This CDR3 is 16 amino acids long. The CDR3 loop reads CATSRDFDTRTDTQYF. For the CDR3, the DNA is TGTGCCACCAGCAGAGATTTCGACACTCGCACAGATACGCAGTATTTT.

This clonotype was counted between two and nine times. The gene calls are TRBV20-1 and TRBJ2-1; D gene ambiguous. CDR3 length: 11 residues. CDR1 and CDR2 from the germline V gene are DFQATT and SNEGSKA (reference sequence). V lost 5 bases and J lost 6, with 8 bases in between. CDR3 sequence: CSAPVANEQFF. CDR3 sequence (DNA): TGCAGTGCTCCGGTTGCCAATGAGCAGTTCTTC.

The rearrangement links TRBV6-1 to TRBJ2-1; 11 nucleotides align to TRBD2. CDR1 MNHNS and CDR2 SASEGT come from the germline V gene. This CDR3 comprises 16 residues. The V gene end was trimmed by 6 bases and the J gene end by 7 bases; junction bases not matched to a gene: 11. The chain's CDR3 is CASRANLAGGGNEQFF. CDR3 coding DNA: TGTGCCAGCAGGGCGAATCTAGCGGGAGGAGGTAATGAGCAGTTCTTC.

This clonotype was seen a few times. The chain joins TRBV6-2 or TRBV6-3 to TRBJ2-1; 8 nucleotides align to TRBD2. The CDR3 has 16 amino acids. The J segment lost 3 bases and the V segment lost 8 bases, leaving 12 bases of the junction unmatched. CDR1 is MNHEY and CDR2 is SVGEGT in the germline V gene. The CDR3 region is CASRPQTGLDYNEQFF. CDR3 nucleotides: TGTGCCAGCCGACCACAGACGGGACTAGACTACAATGAGCAGTTCTTC.

This clonotype was counted only a few times. The chain carries TRBV6-1 and TRBJ2-3; the D gene is possibly TRBD2 (5 bases). Germline loops: CDR1 MNHNS, CDR2 SASEGT. This CDR3 has 14 amino acids. V lost 8 bases to trimming and J lost 4 bases, with 16 bases between them. In DNA form, the CDR3 reads TGTGCCAGCCAGATAACGGGGTCGGCAGATACGCAGTATTTT. Amino acid sequence: CASQITGSADTQYF.

At least ten counts were recorded for this clonotype. This sequence joins TRBV4-3 and TRBJ1-5, with unresolved D. This CDR3 is built from 14 residues. With 0 bases removed from V and 7 bases from J, the gap between germline ends came to 10 bases. Germline V gene lookup returns CDR1 LGHNA and CDR2 YSLEER. The CDR3 sequence is CASSQDFGGQPQHF. Here the CDR3 DNA reads TGCGCCAGCAGCCAAGATTTTGGTGGGCAGCCCCAGCATTTT.

This clonotype was seen a few times. This chain connects TRBV6-2 or TRBV6-3 to TRBJ2-2; TRBD2 agrees at 8 bases. Germline-derived CDR1 and CDR2 are MNHEY and SVGEGT. Unmatched junction bases numbered 9, after V lost 7 bases and J lost 2 bases. CDR3 length: 16 amino acids. Written as DNA, the CDR3 is TGTGCCAGCACCCCCCAAGCGGGAGTTAACACCGGGGAGCTGTTTTTT. Its protein product is CASTPQAGVNTGELFF.

This clonotype was observed a handful of times. The chain employs TRBV7-9 and TRBJ2-7; 10 bases map to TRBD2. This CDR3 is built from 14 residues. V lost 6 bases to trimming and J lost 4 bases; unmatched junction nucleotides: 6. The V gene's germline CDR1 is SEHNR and CDR2 FQNEAQ (reference sequence). The CDR3 sequence is CASRQREGGYEQYF. In DNA, the CDR3 is TGTGCCAGCAGGCAGCGGGAGGGAGGTTACGAGCAGTACTTC.

The sample holds many counts of this clonotype. The CDR3: CASSLRGSYEQYF. As DNA, the CDR3 is TGTGCCAGCAGTTTGAGGGGATCCTACGAGCAGTACTTC. The J gene is TRBJ2-7, the V gene TRBV7-9; D tentatively reads TRBD1 or TRBD2 (5 bases each). This CDR3 has 13 residues. The V gene's germline CDR1 is SEHNR and CDR2 FQNEAQ (reference sequence). Trimming took off 6 bases at V and 1 base at J, with 10 bases between the two ends.

The chain joins TRBV20-1 to TRBJ2-3; D may be TRBD2 (6 bases). The V end was cut by 1 base, the J end by 4 bases, with 12 bases between. This CDR3 is 14 amino acids long. Germline V gene data show CDR1 as DFQATT and CDR2 as SNEGSKA (reference sequence). Here the CDR3 DNA reads TGCAGTGCTAGAGGGGCTAGCGCTCCAGATACGCAGTATTTT. It is translated as CSARGASAPDTQYF.

This clonotype was seen a handful of times. The V and J genes are TRBV24-1 and TRBJ2-5, with 7 nucleotides matching TRBD1. In germline, CDR1 is KGHDR, CDR2 SFDVKD. V shed 4 bases and J 3 bases; nucleotides not matched to a gene: 7. The CDR3 contains 15 residues. CDR3 sequence: CATSDTGQRKETQYF. CDR3 coding DNA: TGTGCCACCAGTGACACGGGACAGCGAAAAGAGACCCAGTACTTC.

This clonotype was seen only a few times. The chain carries TRBV20-1 and TRBJ2-3, with TRBD2 as a possible D gene (5 bases). The CDR3 covers 13 residues. Trimming removed 0 bases at V and 7 bases at J, with 11 bases between. Germline CDR1 reads DFQATT; CDR2 reads SNEGSKA (reference sequence). CDR3 loop: CSARDSRGNTQYF. CDR3 bases: TGCAGTGCTAGAGATTCCCGAGGGAATACGCAGTATTTT.